The next 28 T cell receptor beta chains were all read from a single sample in a study of T-cell reconstitution after alpha-beta-depleted transplantation in children. TCRbeta library construction was performed incorporating unique molecular identifiers. TCRdb reanalysed the PCR reads using MiXCR and keeps one entry per CDR3 protein. The table has about 690,000 distinct CDR3 sequences, approximately 17% seen once; the top ten hold 1.1%. Source: PBMCs from the stem cell graft donor, taken from the stem cell graft. All receptors derive from a human donor who donated a stem cell graft to a child with acute myeloid leukemia.

This clonotype has at least ten counts. This chain connects TRBV11-2 to TRBJ2-7; D not certain. The CDR3 covers 13 residues. The V gene's germline CDR1 is SGHAT and CDR2 FQNNGV. CDR3 loop: CASSLDGGYEQYV. In nucleotides, the CDR3 is TGCGCCAGCAGCTTGGATGGCGGCTACGAGCAGTACGTC.

This clonotype was seen many times. The chain recombines TRBV7-9 with TRBJ2-2, with D possibly being TRBD2 (5 bases). Trimming pared 6 bases from V and 5 bases from J, leaving 10 bases between. The germline gives CDR1 SEHNR, CDR2 FQNEAQ (reference sequence). There are 13 residues in the CDR3. The CDR3 DNA reads as TGTGCCAGCAGTTTATCGGGGACCGGGGAGCTGTTTTTT. Protein sequence: CASSLSGTGELFF. Full variable domain (rest looked up from reference TRBV7-9 and TRBJ2-2): DTGVSQNPRHKITKRGQNVTFRCDPISEHNRLYWYRQTLGQGPEFLTYFQNEAQLEKSRLLSDRFSAERPKGSFSTLEIQRTEQGDSAMYLCASSLSGTGELFFGEGSRLTVL.

There are many counts of this clonotype. The chain recombines TRBV20-1 with TRBJ2-4, with 7 bases aligning to TRBD1. The germline V gene has CDR1 DFQATT and CDR2 SNEGSKA (reference sequence). CDR3 length: 14 amino acids. V gave up 4 bases and J gave up 2 bases; unmatched junction bases: 5. CDR3 DNA: TGCAGTGCTACCGGGACAGTAACCAAAAACATTCAGTACTTC. Translating gives CSATGTVTKNIQYF.

In this sample, this clonotype turned up a few times. This rearrangement joins TRBV7-8 to TRBJ1-4; D perhaps matches TRBD1 (6 bases). Germline V gives CDR1 SGHVS, CDR2 FQNEAQ. V lost 0 bases, J lost 7 bases, and 9 bases lay in between. CDR3 size: 14 residues. This CDR3 is CASSLAGQPEKLFF. The CDR3 nucleotides read TGTGCCAGCAGCTTAGCGGGACAACCTGAAAAACTGTTTTTT.

CDR3 bases: TGTGCCAGCAGCTTTAACTACGGGGGAAGCACAGATACGCAGTATTTT. Translation gives CASSFNYGGSTDTQYF. The gene calls are TRBV7-3 and TRBJ2-3; tentatively, D is TRBD2 (6 bases). Germline CDR1 is SGHTA and CDR2 is FQGTGA. The CDR3 totals 16 residues. Trimming stripped 3 bases from V and 0 bases from J, with 13 bases between.

There are many counts of this clonotype. The rearrangement joins TRBV7-2 to TRBJ1-2; D remains ambiguous. Trimming removed 1 base at V and 6 bases at J, with 9 bases between. CDR3 length: 13 residues. CDR1 and CDR2 (germline): SGHTA, FQGNSA. This CDR3 reads CASSLGAGHGYTF. The DNA for the CDR3 is TGTGCCAGCAGCTTAGGAGCAGGCCATGGCTACACCTTC.

This clonotype has just a few counts. This chain joins TRBV20-1 and TRBJ2-3; D is perhaps TRBD2 (7 bases). Trimming pared 4 bases from V and 5 bases from J, leaving 22 bases between. The CDR3 consists of 16 residues. Germline V gene sequence: CDR1 DFQATT, CDR2 SNEGSKA (reference sequence). The CDR3, as DNA: TGCAGTGCTAACCACCTTATTGCGGGGGCGGGAGATACGCAGTATTTT. Protein: CSANHLIAGAGDTQYF.

The gene calls are TRBV20-1 and TRBJ2-3; D might be TRBD2 (7 bases). The V end lost 2 bases, the J end lost 5 bases, and 23 bases lay between the germline ends. Germline V CDR1 and CDR2: DFQATT, SNEGSKA (reference sequence). The CDR3 loop spans 17 amino acids. CDR3 amino acids: CSARPPGTGGRKDTQYF. As DNA, the CDR3 is TGCAGTGCTAGACCCCCAGGAACCGGGGGGCGTAAAGATACGCAGTATTTT.

The DNA for the CDR3 is TGTGCCAGCAGCCAAGACGGGTTCATGAACACTGAAGCTTTCTTT. This translates into CASSQDGFMNTEAFF. The V call is TRBV14, the J call TRBJ1-1; D not resolved. V lost 0 bases, J lost 0 bases, and 8 bases lay in between. In germline, CDR1 is SGHDN, CDR2 FVKESK. CDR3 length equals 15 residues.

Only a few counts were recorded for this clonotype. V is TRBV25-1 and J is TRBJ1-6; D is perhaps TRBD1 (5 bases). The CDR3 is 16 residues long. Germline V gene data show CDR1 as MGHDK and CDR2 as SYGVNS. The ends were cut back, 2 bases at V and 8 bases at J, with 16 bases in the middle. The CDR3 DNA is TGTGCCAGCAGTGAAAACGGCAGGGATTTAGATTCACCCCTCCACTTT. Translation: CASSENGRDLDSPLHF.

This clonotype was recorded at least ten times. The V gene is TRBV6-1, the J gene TRBJ2-7; a weak D match, TRBD2 (5 bases). CDR3 length: 15 amino acids. Germline V gene data show CDR1 as MNHNS and CDR2 as SASEGT. Trimming stripped 6 bases from V and 7 bases from J, with 22 bases between. The chain's CDR3 is CASSERPIGRGEQYF. The CDR3 DNA reads as TGTGCCAGCAGCGAGCGTCCAATTGGGCGCGGGGAGCAGTACTTC.

The CDR3 sequence: CASSLVGRVAGARPGDEQFF. DNA of the CDR3: TGTGCCAGCAGCTTAGTCGGGAGGGTAGCGGGGGCCAGACCGGGGGATGAGCAGTTCTTC. The chain uses TRBV5-6 and TRBJ2-1; 9 bases line up with TRBD2. The CDR3 sequence is 20 residues long. J gave up 8 bases and V 2 bases, and 23 bases lay outside the gene matches. The V gene's germline CDR1 is SGHDT and CDR2 YYEEEE.

The chain has TRBV12-3 or TRBV12-4 and TRBJ2-1; 10 positions match TRBD2. The CDR3 has 18 amino acids. V lost 7 bases and J lost 0; bases outside the gene matches: 12. CDR3 sequence reads: CASTPLSAGGRSYNEQFF. In nucleotides, the CDR3 is TGTGCCAGCACCCCATTGTCAGCGGGGGGGCGCTCCTACAATGAGCAGTTCTTC.

In this sample, this clonotype turned up a few times. The chain uses TRBV4-1 and TRBJ1-1; a weak D match, TRBD1 (6 bases). The V gene lost 4 bases and the J gene lost 8 bases, with 11 bases spanning the gap. CDR3 size: 12 residues. Germline V CDR1 and CDR2: MGHRA, YSYEKL. The CDR3 coding sequence is TGCGCCAGCAGCCGAGCCGGGACAGAAGCTTTCTTT. Encoded protein: CASSRAGTEAFF.

There are a few counts of this clonotype. DNA of the CDR3: TGCAGTGCATCTGGACAGGGGGTGAATGAGCAGTTCTTC. Translation gives CSASGQGVNEQFF. This chain uses TRBV20-1 with TRBJ2-1, with 10 bases aligning to TRBD1. J lost 7 bases, V lost 6 bases, and 6 bases had no gene match. The germline V gene has CDR1 DFQATT and CDR2 SNEGSKA (reference sequence). The CDR3 totals 13 residues.

Here the CDR3 reads CASSPRLAGEETQYF. Here the CDR3 DNA reads TGTGCCAGCAGCCCTCGACTAGCGGGGGAAGAGACCCAGTACTTC. V is TRBV7-2 and J is TRBJ2-5; 12 bases fit TRBD2. The CDR3 has 15 amino acids. Germline V CDR1 and CDR2: SGHTA, FQGNSA. Trimming took 5 bases from V and 3 from J; bases not matched to a gene: 4.

This clonotype was counted a few times. This chain joins TRBV5-1 and TRBJ1-4, with 8 bases identical to TRBD1. J was trimmed by 8 bases and V by 4 bases; bases with no gene match: 10. In germline, CDR1 is SGHRS, CDR2 YFSETQ. This CDR3 region has 15 residues. The CDR3 bases are TGCGCCAGCAGCACGGCAGGACAGGGCGGAGAAAAACTGTTTTTT. Residues: CASSTAGQGGEKLFF.

This clonotype was counted between two and nine times. The J gene is TRBJ1-2, the V gene TRBV7-9; D unresolved. CDR1 and CDR2 from the germline V gene are SEHNR and FQNEAQ (reference sequence). The CDR3 length is 16 residues. Trimming took 4 bases from V and 4 from J, leaving 19 bases between them. CDR3 in DNA: TGTGCCAGCAGCTCGGGTCTCGGGCCCGCCGGCTATGGCTACACCTTC. Its translation is CASSSGLGPAGYGYTF.

This clonotype has ten or more counts. The rearrangement joins TRBV10-3 to TRBJ2-3; D is ambiguous. V gave up 6 bases and J gave up 3 bases, with 4 bases separating them. Per germline, CDR1 ENHRY and CDR2 SYGVKD. CDR3 length: 11 amino acids. CDR3 amino acids: CAIRRTDTQYF. The CDR3 region has the DNA TGTGCCATCAGGCGAACAGATACGCAGTATTTT.

This clonotype was seen more than once but under ten times. The chain recombines TRBV4-3 with TRBJ2-3, with 10 bases aligning to TRBD1. The CDR3 is 15 residues long. J gave up 4 bases and V 4 bases, and 5 bases lay outside the gene matches. Germline V gene sequence: CDR1 LGHNA, CDR2 YSLEER. The CDR3 is CASSLTGQGADTQYF. In DNA form, the CDR3 reads TGCGCCAGCAGCCTCACCGGACAGGGGGCAGATACGCAGTATTTT.

This clonotype was recorded a few times. The gene calls are TRBV7-9 and TRBJ2-7; TRBD1 matches 9 bases. Unmatched junction bases numbered 2, after V lost 4 bases and J lost 4 bases. There are 13 residues in the CDR3. Germline loops: CDR1 SEHNR, CDR2 FQNEAQ (reference sequence). CDR3 in DNA: TGTGCCAGCAGCTACGGGACAGGGTACGAGCAGTACTTC. It codes for CASSYGTGYEQYF. The full variable domain, with the rest looked up from reference TRBV7-9 and TRBJ2-7, is DTGVSQNPRHKITKRGQNVTFRCDPISEHNRLYWYRQTLGQGPEFLTYFQNEAQLEKSRLLSDRFSAERPKGSFSTLEIQRTEQGDSAMYLCASSYGTGYEQYFGPGTRLTVT.

This clonotype was observed many times. The CDR3 here is CATSDNNRGFEQYF. The CDR3 nucleotides are TGTGCCACCAGTGATAATAACAGGGGATTCGAGCAGTACTTC. The chain employs TRBV24-1 and TRBJ2-7, with TRBD1 matching over 7 bases. Germline CDR1 is KGHDR and CDR2 is SFDVKD. With V trimmed by 3 bases and J by 6 bases, 7 bases remained unmatched. The length of the CDR3 is 14 residues.

The rearrangement joins TRBV6-5 to TRBJ2-2; D may be TRBD1 or TRBD2 (5 bases each). This CDR3 is built from 17 residues. The germline CDR1 and CDR2 sequences are MNHEY and SVGAGI. The V end lost 0 bases, the J end lost 4 bases, and 15 bases lay between the germline ends. The CDR3, as DNA: TGTGCCAGCAGTTACTCGGGACGGCAGTTTTTCACCGGGGAGCTGTTTTTT. This codes for CASSYSGRQFFTGELFF.

This clonotype was detected ten times or more. The rearrangement uses TRBV29-1 and TRBJ1-2; the D is unclear. CDR3 size: 12 residues. CDR1 and CDR2 (germline): SQVTM, ANQGSEA. The V gene lost 4 bases and the J gene lost 0 bases, with 6 bases spanning the gap. DNA for the CDR3: TGCAGCGTTGCCGGTTCTAACTATGGCTACACCTTC. This codes for CSVAGSNYGYTF. The full variable domain, in which reference TRBV29-1 and TRBJ1-2 provide the parts outside the CDR3, is SAVISQKPSRDICQRGTSLTIQCQVDSQVTMMFWYRQQPGQSLTLIATANQGSEATYESGFVIDKFPISRPNLTFSTLTVSNMSPEDSSIYLCSVAGSNYGYTFGSGTRLTVV.

The gene calls are TRBV20-1 and TRBJ2-3; D not resolved. This CDR3 has 14 amino acids. The ends were cut back, 0 bases at V and 2 bases at J, with 9 bases in the middle. The germline V gene has CDR1 DFQATT and CDR2 SNEGSKA (reference sequence). CDR3 nucleotides: TGCAGTGCTAGAGATCCCTTCCTCACAGATACGCAGTATTTT. This translates into CSARDPFLTDTQYF.

In this sample, this clonotype turned up a few times. The rearrangement links TRBV28 to TRBJ2-3; 8 bases map to TRBD2. V shed 7 bases, J shed 2 bases, and the junction held 11 bases outside the gene matches. Germline CDR1 MDHEN, CDR2 SYDVKM. This CDR3 has 16 amino acids. The CDR3 protein is CASNDDLAGYTDTQYF. CDR3 bases: TGTGCCAGCAACGATGATTTAGCGGGGTACACAGATACGCAGTATTTT.

As concerns this clonotype: Its ends do not fully match the called genes, so a read error is possible. In nucleotides, the CDR3 is TGTGCCAGCAGCAAAGAGAGACAGGGCCCTGGAGACACCATATATTTT. Amino acid sequence: CASSKERQGPGDTIYF. The chain joins TRBV5-6 to TRBJ1-3; 7 positions agree with TRBD1. CDR1 SGHDT and CDR2 YYEEEE come from the germline V gene. The CDR3 is 16 amino acids.

The J gene is TRBJ2-3, the V gene TRBV4-1; D unresolved. The CDR3 contains 15 residues. V lost 2 bases and J 0 bases, leaving 9 bases between the germline ends. From germline, CDR1 is MGHRA and CDR2 YSYEKL. The CDR3, as DNA: TGCGCCAGCAGCCAACGCGCGGCCAGCACAGATACGCAGTATTTT. This codes for CASSQRAASTDTQYF.